This TCR beta chain was profiled in a study of blood T cell repertoires in COVID-19 (dated by TCRdb to 2019 to 2021). Some background on the complete study: The collaborator samples originated in the United States, Italy and Spain and spanned the acute and convalescent phases of COVID-19. Sample metadata almost always included a de-identified subject ID, COVID-19 status, age in years and sex. HLA class I and class II types, where available, came from metadata supplied by the sample provider rather than from assay-based typing. Deeply sampled blood TCRbeta repertoires from subjects exposed to, actively infected with, or recovered from COVID-19 were included in the dataset. The repertoires were released in a freely available public database meant as a resource for research on the immune response to SARS-CoV-2. Samples were obtained from the ongoing ImmuneRACE study (first 160 participants) and from over 1,000 subjects provided by 6 global collaborators. The prospective study material was composed of cDNA or gDNA derived from T cells, B-cell-depleted T cells, or PBMCs. Beyond this particular receptor, the publication reports: The amount of clinical and demographic metadata varied by source and participant and was provided uncurated.

About this clone itself: It lacks a known antigen. Base qualities are not recorded, but no much larger clone differs from it by a single base.

Collaborating institutions collected whole blood in K2EDTA tubes following their own protocols. For TCRbeta analysis, collaborators shipped samples as frozen whole blood, isolated PBMCs, or DNA extracted from either of those sample types. TCRbeta CDR3 regions were amplified from genomic DNA using the immunoSEQ Assay, a bias-controlled multiplex PCR. The original pipeline was this. The number of nucleated cells in each sample was estimated by amplification of reference gene primers within the assay. Sequence reads were collapsed and filtered to measure the absolute abundance of every unique TCRbeta CDR3 rearrangement. For each sample, productive Simpson clonality was calculated as the square root of Simpson's diversity index over productive rearrangements. This immuneACCESS table, as held by TCRdb, lists in-frame sequences with V and J called but not all clones. Of the missing ones, under half trace to an unresolved V gene in checked studies; the others have no known cause. V, J and clone size were drawn from that table, and D and trimming were deduced from the DNA. Recorded for this sample are around 170,000 clones; around 90% of them occurred a single time. Roughly 26% of the sample lies in the top ten.

The CDR3 goes from the cysteine to the phenylalanine over 14 residues. Just the 42-base CDR3 DNA is kept, in frame starting at base 1. From the germline V gene, CDR1 is SNHLY and CDR2 is FYNNEI. Germline trimming amounts to 8 bases on V and 6 bases on J, with 9 as the count of junction bases outside the gene matches. The sequenced sample was peripheral blood. The rearranged segments are TRBV2 and TRBJ2-1, with 8 middle bases fitting TRBD1. This sequence originates from a man in his 60s with acute or convalescent COVID-19. The DNA is TGTGCCAGCTTCCGGACAGGGTATAGCAATGAGCAGTTCTTC. This yields the protein CASFRTGYSNEQFF.